This T cell receptor beta chain was sequenced in a study of T cells in Graves' hyperthyroidism and ophthalmopathy. Authors of the study amplified TCR beta CDR3 regions from RNA transcripts. RT-PCR in the first round (using the HTBI primer set) targeted the TCR CDR3. From the multiplex PCR reads, TCRdb called clonotypes with MiXCR, one entry per CDR3 protein. In the table there are approximately 690,000 distinct CDR3 sequences, around 13% of which are singletons. Trimming took 2 bases from V and 5 from J, leaving 12 bases between them. This CDR3 comprises 15 residues. Germline-derived CDR1 and CDR2 are SGHTA and FQGNSA. This clonotype occurred many times.

The chain links TRBV7-2 to TRBJ2-2; maybe TRBD2 (5 bases). The TCR was taken from a woman aged 45-65 years with Graves' ophthalmopathy. The sequencing sample was made of blood. The CDR3 coding sequence is TGTGCCAGCAGCTTAAGTCGGGGAAAGACCGGGGAGCTGTTTTTT. It yields the protein CASSLSRGKTGELFF.